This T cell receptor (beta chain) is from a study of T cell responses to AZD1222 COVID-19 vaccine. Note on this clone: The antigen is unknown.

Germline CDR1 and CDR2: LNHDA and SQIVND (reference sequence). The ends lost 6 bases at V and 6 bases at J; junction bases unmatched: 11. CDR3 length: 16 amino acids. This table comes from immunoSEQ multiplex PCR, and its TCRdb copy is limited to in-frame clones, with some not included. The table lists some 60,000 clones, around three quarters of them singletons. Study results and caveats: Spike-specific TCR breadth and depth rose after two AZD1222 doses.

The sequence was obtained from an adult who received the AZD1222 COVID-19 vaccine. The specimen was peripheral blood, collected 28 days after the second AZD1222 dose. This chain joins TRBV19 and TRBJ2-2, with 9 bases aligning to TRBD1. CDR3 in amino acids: CASRPGQGTGAGELFF. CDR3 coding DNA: TGTGCCAGTAGGCCAGGACAGGGGACGGGAGCCGGGGAGCTGTTTTTT.